These 32 T cell receptor beta chains share one sample of origin, sequenced in a study of T cell responses to AZD1222 COVID-19 vaccine. Measured with immunoSEQ multiplex PCR; TCRdb has only the in-frame clones, and not every one. The sample has 150,000 or so clones, 88% seen once; the top ten hold around 2.3%. The starting material was peripheral blood, obtained on day 0 of AZD1222 vaccination. These receptors all come from an adult in good health.

The chain couples TRBV6-5 to TRBJ2-3, with 9 positions matching TRBD2. Germline CDR1 and CDR2: MNHEY and SVGAGI. The CDR3 consists of 15 residues. The ends lost 6 bases at V and 3 bases at J; junction bases unmatched: 7. The CDR3 reads CASSEGLAGTDTQYF. The CDR3 nucleotides are TGTGCCAGCAGCGAGGGCCTAGCGGGAACAGATACGCAGTATTTT.

This chain connects TRBV30 to TRBJ1-2; D is perhaps TRBD1 (6 bases). This CDR3 has 14 residues. V gave up 0 bases and J gave up 3 bases, with 11 bases separating them. Germline CDR1 GTSNPN, CDR2 SVGIG (reference sequence). CDR3 DNA sequence: TGTGCCTGGAGTGTATGGGGGGCCCACTATGGCTACACCTTC. As protein: CAWSVWGAHYGYTF.

This rearrangement joins TRBV19 to TRBJ1-3; D might be TRBD1 (5 bases). This CDR3 region has 15 residues. Germline V lookup: CDR1 LNHDA, CDR2 SQIVND (reference sequence). V lost 8 bases and J 0 bases, leaving 14 bases between the germline ends. CDR3 in amino acids: CASVPPGFSGNTIYF. The CDR3, as DNA: TGTGCCAGTGTCCCCCCAGGGTTCTCTGGAAACACCATATATTTT.

The chain has TRBV6-5 and TRBJ1-2; D remains ambiguous. The CDR3 is made up of 13 amino acids. V was cut by 7 bases and J by 4 bases, with 13 bases left in between. Germline V gene lookup returns CDR1 MNHEY and CDR2 SVGAGI. CDR3 in DNA: TGTGCCAGCACCCCGTCTTGGGGCTATGGCTACACCTTC. This sequence encodes CASTPSWGYGYTF.

CDR3 loop: CASSLVGVNEQYF. In DNA form, the CDR3 reads TGTGCCAGCAGCTTGGTGGGGGTGAACGAGCAGTACTTC. The chain carries TRBV5-6 and TRBJ2-7, with D tentatively TRBD1 or TRBD2 (5 bases each). V shed 0 bases and J shed 5 bases, with 9 bases lying between them. Germline lookup yields CDR1 SGHDT and CDR2 YYEEEE. The CDR3 covers 13 residues.

The chain is built from TRBV10-3 and TRBJ2-2, with D perhaps matching TRBD2 (6 bases). V was clipped by 8 bases and J by 2 bases, with 15 bases between them. CDR1 is ENHRY, CDR2 SYGVKD, per germline. The CDR3 sequence is 15 residues long. The CDR3 DNA reads TGTGCCATCTCCCCCGGGACTGGAAACACCGGGGAGCTGTTTTTT. Protein product: CAISPGTGNTGELFF.

In this sample, this clone turned up a few times. The V gene is TRBV5-5, the J gene TRBJ2-5, with 7 bases matching TRBD2. The germline V gene encodes CDR1 SGHKS and CDR2 YYEKEE (reference sequence). CDR3 size: 16 residues. J gave up 6 bases and V 3 bases, and 14 bases lay outside the gene matches. CDR3 in DNA: TGTGCCAGCAGCTGGTTTGAGGGAGGGCCTGGGCAGACCCAGTACTTC. Translation gives CASSWFEGGPGQTQYF.

V gene TRBV19 combines with J gene TRBJ2-1; D remains ambiguous. Looked up from germline, CDR1 is LNHDA and CDR2 is SQIVND (reference sequence). Between the trimmed V and J ends, which lost 7 bases and 3 bases, there was a span of 19 bases. The CDR3 is 16 amino acids. In DNA, the CDR3 is TGTGCCAGTACCATGACTGGGCCGCCACTCTACAATGAGCAGTTCTTC. It codes for CASTMTGPPLYNEQFF.

This clone was observed a few times. The chain employs TRBV6-5 and TRBJ2-7; D is uncertain. The CDR3 consists of 10 residues. Per the germline V gene, CDR1 is MNHEY and CDR2 is SVGAGI. V lost 1 base and J 5 bases, leaving 0 bases between the germline ends. The CDR3 region has the DNA TGTGCCAGCAGTTACTACGAGCAGTACTTC. It specifies CASSYYEQYF.

CDR3 sequence reads: CASSQGSVKLFF. The CDR3 nucleotides are TGTGCCAGCAGCCAAGGTTCTGTAAAACTGTTTTTT. The rearrangement joins TRBV3-1 (or the pseudogene TRBV3-2) to TRBJ1-4; no clear D. Trimming took 1 base from V and 10 from J, leaving 7 bases between them. CDR3 length: 12 residues. Germline V gene sequence: CDR1 LGHDT, CDR2 YNNKEL (reference sequence).

The chain recombines TRBV19 with TRBJ2-3; 15 positions agree with TRBD2. The CDR3 extends over 19 amino acids. Trimming removed 4 bases from V and 0 bases from J; junction bases left unmatched: 8. CDR1 is LNHDA and CDR2 is SQIVND in the germline V gene (reference sequence). The CDR3 DNA is TGTGCCAGTAGTAAGGGACTAGCGGGAGGAACCACTAGCACAGATACGCAGTATTTT. It codes for CASSKGLAGGTTSTDTQYF.

V and J are TRBV9 and TRBJ2-7; tentatively, D is TRBD1 (6 bases). Germline V CDR1 and CDR2: SGDLS, YYNGEE. V was clipped by 0 bases and J by 2 bases, with 9 bases between them. The CDR3 consists of 14 residues. DNA for the CDR3: TGTGCCAGCAGCGTAGCACAGGGAGCCTACGAGCAGTACTTC. Translated: CASSVAQGAYEQYF.

The chain combines TRBV10-3 with TRBJ1-4, with TRBD1 matching over 7 bases. The trim removed 2 bases at V and 7 bases at J, leaving 7 bases unmatched. Germline V lookup: CDR1 ENHRY, CDR2 SYGVKD. The CDR3 spans 15 residues. CDR3: CAISETRQGGEKLFF. For the CDR3, the DNA is TGTGCCATCAGTGAGACCCGACAGGGTGGTGAAAAACTGTTTTTT.

The gene calls are TRBV5-1 and TRBJ2-1, with D unclear. The germline V and J ends were trimmed by 1 base and 1 base, with 18 bases remaining between them. The germline V gene encodes CDR1 SGHRS and CDR2 YFSETQ. This CDR3 region has 18 residues. The CDR3 nucleotides read TGCGCCAGCAGCTTGATGGGTAGCTGGAGTCGATCCTACAATGAGCAGTTCTTC. Its translation: CASSLMGSWSRSYNEQFF.

This sequence joins TRBV18 and TRBJ2-1; possible D gene TRBD1, 5 bases. Per germline, CDR1 KGHSH and CDR2 LQKENI. The V gene lost 3 bases and the J gene lost 9 bases, with 9 bases spanning the gap. The CDR3 is 12 amino acids. CDR3 loop: CASSPDTVEQFF. The CDR3 bases are TGTGCCAGCTCACCGGACACGGTTGAGCAGTTCTTC.

The genes are TRBV18 and TRBJ2-7; D remains ambiguous. Trimming removed 1 base from V and 5 bases from J, with 6 bases in between. Germline V gene data show CDR1 as KGHSH and CDR2 as LQKENI. This CDR3 comprises 12 residues. The DNA of the CDR3 is TGTGCCAGCTCACCACGAAGAGACGAGCAGTACTTC. Its translation: CASSPRRDEQYF.

A single count supports this clone. The rearrangement uses TRBV10-3 and TRBJ1-5; D might be TRBD1 (6 bases). This CDR3 region has 13 residues. Per the germline V gene, CDR1 is ENHRY and CDR2 is SYGVKD. V lost 10 bases and J 3 bases, leaving 13 bases between the germline ends. This CDR3 reads CASRDIHNQPQHF. DNA of the CDR3: TGTGCCAGCCGGGACATTCACAATCAGCCCCAGCATTTT.

This chain connects TRBV15 to TRBJ2-7; the match to TRBD2 covers 8 bases. The CDR3 is 21 residues long. Unmatched junction bases numbered 23, after V lost 1 base and J lost 3 bases. Germline V gives CDR1 LNHNV, CDR2 YYDKDF (reference sequence). This CDR3 reads CATSRGGSRGRFGGRSYEQYF. Written as DNA, the CDR3 is TGTGCCACCAGCAGAGGGGGGAGCAGAGGAAGATTTGGCGGGAGGAGCTACGAGCAGTACTTC.

This chain connects TRBV10-3 to TRBJ2-5; D remains ambiguous. With 4 bases removed from V and 1 base from J, the gap between germline ends came to 13 bases. Germline CDR1 is ENHRY and CDR2 is SYGVKD. The CDR3 sequence is 15 residues long. DNA for the CDR3: TGTGCCATCAGTGGACCGCCTGGCGGCCAAGAGACCCAGTACTTC. Protein product: CAISGPPGGQETQYF.

The chain joins TRBV30 to TRBJ2-5; D remains ambiguous. Germline V gives CDR1 GTSNPN, CDR2 SVGIG (reference sequence). The CDR3 runs to 14 residues. V was trimmed by 0 bases and J by 2 bases, leaving 10 bases between them. In DNA form, the CDR3 reads TGTGCCTGGAGTGTAACGAACAATCAAGAGACCCAGTACTTC. Encoded protein: CAWSVTNNQETQYF.

This chain joins TRBV4-3 and TRBJ2-7; D might be TRBD1 (6 bases). Looked up from germline, CDR1 is LGHNA and CDR2 is YSLEER. Trimming stripped 1 base from V and 7 bases from J, with 17 bases between. This CDR3 region has 15 residues. CDR3 sequence (DNA): TGCGCCAGCAGCCAAGGCCCATCCGGGACAAGAGAGCAGTACTTC. Protein sequence: CASSQGPSGTREQYF.

The chain uses TRBV27 and TRBJ2-7; no clear D gene. The CDR3 sequence is 16 residues long. Trimming removed 4 bases from V and 6 bases from J, with 22 bases in between. The V gene's germline CDR1 is MNHEY and CDR2 SMNVEV (reference sequence). The CDR3 here is CASSSGSGPIRSEQYF. DNA of the CDR3: TGTGCCAGCAGTTCTGGGTCCGGCCCCATTCGGAGCGAGCAGTACTTC.

The V and J genes are TRBV7-9 and TRBJ1-1; D remains ambiguous. Deletions cut 1 base from V and 4 bases from J, with 16 bases between. The CDR3 extends over 16 amino acids. Germline-derived CDR1 and CDR2 are SEHNR and FQNEAQ (reference sequence). In DNA, the CDR3 is TGTGCCAGCAGCTTAGAGGGCGGGAAAGGAAGCACTGAAGCTTTCTTT. As protein: CASSLEGGKGSTEAFF. The whole variable domain, filled in from reference TRBV7-9 and TRBJ1-1, reads DTGVSQNPRHKITKRGQNVTFRCDPISEHNRLYWYRQTLGQGPEFLTYFQNEAQLEKSRLLSDRFSAERPKGSFSTLEIQRTEQGDSAMYLCASSLEGGKGSTEAFFGQGTRLTVV.

The J gene is TRBJ1-4, the V gene TRBV19, with a tentative D call TRBD1 (5 bases). Per the germline V gene, CDR1 is LNHDA and CDR2 is SQIVND (reference sequence). This CDR3 region has 13 residues. V lost 7 bases and J 4 bases, leaving 10 bases between the germline ends. The CDR3 nucleotides are TGTGCCAGTAATCGACAGATTAATGAAAAACTGTTTTTT. Its protein is CASNRQINEKLFF.

The chain has TRBV9 and TRBJ1-1; a possible D gene is TRBD1 (6 bases). Trimming shortened V by 3 bases and J by 1 base, and 13 bases separated the two germline ends. Germline assignment: CDR1 SGDLS and CDR2 YYNGEE. The CDR3 runs to 15 residues. Here the CDR3 reads CASSGTQGGNTEAFF. DNA of the CDR3: TGTGCCAGCAGCGGAACACAGGGAGGGAACACTGAAGCTTTCTTT.

This clone has only one observation. This chain joins TRBV19 and TRBJ2-7; D gene unclear. The V gene lost 3 bases and the J gene lost 6 bases, with 15 bases spanning the gap. This CDR3 has 14 residues. The germline V gene has CDR1 LNHDA and CDR2 SQIVND (reference sequence). The CDR3 loop is CASSILGKGGEQYF. CDR3 coding DNA: TGTGCCAGTAGTATTCTGGGGAAGGGCGGCGAGCAGTACTTC. The variable domain in full, with the rest retrieved from reference TRBV19 and TRBJ2-7, is DGGITQSPKYLFRKEGQNVTLSCEQNLNHDAMYWYRQDPGQGLRLIYYSQIVNDFQKGDIAEGYSVSREKKESFPLTVTSAQKNPTAFYLCASSILGKGGEQYFGPGTRLTVT.

The chain joins TRBV30 to TRBJ1-5; tentative D call: TRBD1 (5 bases). The ends were cut back, 0 bases at V and 3 bases at J, with 15 bases in the middle. The germline gives CDR1 GTSNPN, CDR2 SVGIG (reference sequence). The CDR3 is made up of 16 amino acids. The CDR3 spells CAWSVGGANSNQPQHF. As DNA, the CDR3 is TGTGCCTGGAGTGTAGGAGGGGCCAACTCCAATCAGCCCCAGCATTTT.

The V call is TRBV5-6, the J call TRBJ1-1; 9 positions agree with TRBD1. V lost 0 bases, J lost 5 bases, and 2 bases stayed unmatched. CDR1 is SGHDT, CDR2 YYEEEE, per germline. This CDR3 comprises 14 residues. The DNA of the CDR3 is TGTGCCAGCAGCTTGGTAGGACAGGGGACTGAAGCTTTCTTT. Encoded protein: CASSLVGQGTEAFF.

The chain is built from TRBV19 and TRBJ1-1; TRBD1 matches 8 bases. This CDR3 contains 15 residues. Germline V gives CDR1 LNHDA, CDR2 SQIVND (reference sequence). V was pared by 2 bases and J by 0 bases, with 2 bases of the junction left unmatched. Here the CDR3 reads CASSISDRVNTEAFF. The CDR3 DNA reads TGTGCCAGTAGTATATCGGACAGGGTGAACACTGAAGCTTTCTTT.

The CDR3 sequence: CASSYSKGYTEAFF. The CDR3 DNA reads TGTGCCAGCAGTTACTCGAAGGGGTACACTGAAGCTTTCTTT. The rearrangement joins TRBV6-5 to TRBJ1-1, with D possibly being TRBD1 (5 bases). This CDR3 has 14 amino acids. The V gene's germline CDR1 is MNHEY and CDR2 SVGAGI. Trimming pared 0 bases from V and 3 bases from J, leaving 8 bases between.

The chain couples TRBV7-2 to TRBJ2-1; D unresolved. V was shortened by 2 bases and J by 2 bases, with 13 bases between the two germline ends. Germline assignment: CDR1 SGHTA and CDR2 FQGNSA. The CDR3 consists of 16 residues. The chain's CDR3 is CASSLRTLSPYNEQFF. The CDR3 DNA reads as TGTGCCAGCAGCTTACGGACGTTATCGCCCTACAATGAGCAGTTCTTC.

This clone was seen once. The chain joins TRBV29-1 to TRBJ1-1, with D maybe TRBD1 (5 bases). The germline V and J ends were trimmed by 3 bases and 1 base, with 9 bases remaining between them. The CDR3 is 13 residues long. Germline V gives CDR1 SQVTM, CDR2 ANQGSEA. The CDR3 bases are TGCAGCGTTGACTTAGGACAGAACACTGAAGCTTTCTTT. Protein: CSVDLGQNTEAFF.